Below, 13 T cell receptor beta chains from the same sample are listed, as sequenced in a study of blood T cells in healthy people across ages. Using a J-beta primer mix together with a sample-barcoded 5' primer, a second PCR was run for about 6 to 11 cycles. Each CDR3 protein is one row after TCRdb ran MiXCR on the 5' RACE reads. The repertoire consists of about 1,400,000 distinct CDR3 sequences, with approximately 59% occurring once and the leading ten covering 5.5% to 8%. The sequenced sample consisted of blood. All receptors come from a man younger than 30 in good health.

This clonotype was picked up a small number of times. The rearrangement joins TRBV29-1 to TRBJ1-2; weak D call: TRBD1 (5 bases). V shed 0 bases and J shed 7 bases, with 21 bases lying between them. The CDR3 covers 16 residues. CDR1 is SQVTM and CDR2 is ANQGSEA in the germline V gene. The CDR3 region has the DNA TGCAGCGTTGAAGATCCGCTAATCGGGGGGAGTTTTGGCTACACCTTC. Translation: CSVEDPLIGGSFGYTF.

V is TRBV7-2 and J is TRBJ2-5; the D is unclear. V dropped 5 bases and J dropped 11 bases, with 15 bases sitting between them. The CDR3 spans 12 residues. The germline V gene has CDR1 SGHTA and CDR2 FQGNSA. CDR3 sequence reads: CASSALNNEQYF. The CDR3 nucleotides read TGTGCCAGCAGCGCCCTGAACAATGAGCAGTACTTC.

This clonotype showed up just once. This chain joins TRBV3-1 and TRBJ2-7, with 8 nucleotides matching TRBD1. The germline V gene has CDR1 LGHDT and CDR2 YNNKEL (reference sequence). V trimming: 4 bases; J trimming: 3 bases; junction bases outside the gene matches: 11. The CDR3 runs to 16 residues. The CDR3 bases are TGTGCCAGCAGCCGACCCCGGGGGACAGGCTACTACGAGCAGTACTTC. Encoded protein: CASSRPRGTGYYEQYF.

The genes are TRBV7-6 and TRBJ2-1, with unresolved D. Germline CDR1 reads SGHVS; CDR2 reads FNYEAQ. Deletions cut 2 bases from V and 7 bases from J, with 12 bases between. CDR3 length: 14 residues. This chain's CDR3 is CASSLLTQGNEQFF. Here the CDR3 DNA reads TGTGCCAGCAGCTTACTCACCCAAGGGAATGAGCAGTTCTTC.

The chain joins TRBV9 to TRBJ1-1; D not resolved. Germline CDR1 SGDLS, CDR2 YYNGEE. This CDR3 comprises 15 residues. V lost 1 base, J lost 2 bases, and 12 bases lay in between. CDR3: CASSVRANANTEAFF. The CDR3 DNA is TGTGCCAGCAGCGTAAGGGCCAATGCTAACACTGAAGCTTTCTTT.

CDR3 in amino acids: CASSFMGSGETQYF. CDR3 coding DNA: TGTGCCAGCAGTTTCATGGGATCCGGAGAGACCCAGTACTTC. The chain is built from TRBV6-5 and TRBJ2-5, with D hard to call. The CDR3 contains 14 residues. With 4 bases removed from V and 4 bases from J, the gap between germline ends came to 13 bases. The V gene's germline CDR1 is MNHEY and CDR2 SVGAGI.

In its sample, this clonotype was seen many times. V gene TRBV5-1 combines with J gene TRBJ2-7, with TRBD2 matching over 9 bases. CDR1 is SGHRS and CDR2 is YFSETQ in the germline V gene. The CDR3 covers 14 residues. V shed 4 bases, J shed 1 base, and the junction held 3 bases outside the gene matches. Written as DNA, the CDR3 is TGCGCCAGCAGCGCGACTAGCGGATCCTACGAGCAGTACTTC. Translated, it gives CASSATSGSYEQYF.

This clonotype was observed a handful of times. V and J are TRBV20-1 and TRBJ2-5; D possibly corresponds to TRBD1 (5 bases). The CDR3 sequence is 13 residues long. Germline V gene sequence: CDR1 DFQATT, CDR2 SNEGSKA (reference sequence). Trimming removed 7 bases at V and 5 bases at J, with 17 bases between. The CDR3 sequence: CSVELGVGETQYF. CDR3 DNA: TGCAGTGTCGAGCTAGGGGTGGGGGAGACCCAGTACTTC.

This clonotype was recorded a few times. The chain links TRBV4-1 to TRBJ1-1; maybe TRBD1 (5 bases). The length of the CDR3 is 16 residues. V lost 4 bases to trimming and J lost 1 base, with 16 bases between them. In germline, CDR1 is MGHRA, CDR2 YSYEKL. CDR3 DNA: TGCGCCAGCAGCCCTGGACATATTATTAGGAACACTGAAGCTTTCTTT. Translating it yields CASSPGHIIRNTEAFF.

This sequence joins TRBV20-1 and TRBJ1-5, with 9 positions matching TRBD1. The germline CDR1 and CDR2 sequences are DFQATT and SNEGSKA (reference sequence). V lost 4 bases and J lost 4; bases outside the gene matches: 5. There are 14 residues in the CDR3. CDR3 bases: TGCAGTGCTAACACCGGGACAGGGAATCAGCCCCAGCATTTT. Its translation is CSANTGTGNQPQHF.

This clonotype has a handful of counts. The CDR3 nucleotides read TGTGCCAGCAGCTTACAAACTAGCGGGGAAGAGACCCAGTACTTC. It is translated as CASSLQTSGEETQYF. V usage is TRBV7-2 and J usage is TRBJ2-7; TRBD2 agrees at 10 bases. Matching the DNA end better, TRBJ2-5 makes the J call doubtful. Germline V lookup: CDR1 SGHTA, CDR2 FQGNSA. This CDR3 region has 15 residues.

V and J are TRBV20-1 and TRBJ2-4; 10 bases line up with TRBD2. Germline assignment: CDR1 DFQATT and CDR2 SNEGSKA (reference sequence). The CDR3 is 11 amino acids. J gave up 13 bases and V 6 bases, and 6 bases lay outside the gene matches. CDR3 in amino acids: CSAGLAEEQYF. The DNA of the CDR3 is TGCAGTGCCGGACTAGCGGAGGAACAGTACTTC.

J is TRBJ1-1 and V is TRBV29-1; D is perhaps TRBD1 (5 bases). Trimming took 5 bases from V and 3 from J, leaving 16 bases between them. There are 14 residues in the CDR3. CDR1 and CDR2 (germline): SQVTM, ANQGSEA. The CDR3 nucleotides are TGCAGCGTTCCCGAGGTCGGCAGGGACACTGAAGCTTTCTTT. It translates to CSVPEVGRDTEAFF.